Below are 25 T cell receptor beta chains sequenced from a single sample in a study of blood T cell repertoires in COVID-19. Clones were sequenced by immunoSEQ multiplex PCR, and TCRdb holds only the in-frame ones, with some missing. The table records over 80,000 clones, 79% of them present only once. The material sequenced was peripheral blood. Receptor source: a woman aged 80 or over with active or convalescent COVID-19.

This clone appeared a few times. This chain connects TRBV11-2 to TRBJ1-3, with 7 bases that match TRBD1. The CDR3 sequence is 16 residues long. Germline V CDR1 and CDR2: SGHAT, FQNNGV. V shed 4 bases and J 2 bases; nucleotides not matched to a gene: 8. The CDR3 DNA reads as TGTGCCAGCAGCTCGCCGAGGGGGCGAACTGGAAACACCATATATTTT. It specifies CASSSPRGRTGNTIYF. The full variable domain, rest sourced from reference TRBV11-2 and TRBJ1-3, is EAGVAQSPRYKIIEKRQSVAFWCNPISGHATLYWYQQILGQGPKLLIQFQNNGVVDDSQLPKDRFSAERLKGVDSTLKIQPAKLEDSAVYLCASSSPRGRTGNTIYFGEGSWLTVV.

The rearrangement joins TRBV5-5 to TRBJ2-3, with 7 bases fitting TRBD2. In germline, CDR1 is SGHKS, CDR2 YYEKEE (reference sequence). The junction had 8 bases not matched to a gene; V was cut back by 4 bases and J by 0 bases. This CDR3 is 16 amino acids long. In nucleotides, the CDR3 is TGTGCCAGCAGCCCGGGGGGAGCGGCTAGCACAGATACGCAGTATTTT. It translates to CASSPGGAASTDTQYF.

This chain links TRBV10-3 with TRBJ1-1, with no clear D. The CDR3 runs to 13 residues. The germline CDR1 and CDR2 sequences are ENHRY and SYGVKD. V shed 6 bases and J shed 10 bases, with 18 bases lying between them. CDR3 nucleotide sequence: TGTGCCATCAGAACCGCAGGAGATGCGGGAGCTTTCTTT. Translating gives CAIRTAGDAGAFF.

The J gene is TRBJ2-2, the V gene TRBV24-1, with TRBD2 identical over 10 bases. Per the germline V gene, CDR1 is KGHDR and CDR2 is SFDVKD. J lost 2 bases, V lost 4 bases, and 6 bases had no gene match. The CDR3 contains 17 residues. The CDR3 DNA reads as TGTGCCACCAGTGACACAGGACTAGCGGATAACACCGGGGAGCTGTTTTTT. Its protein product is CATSDTGLADNTGELFF.

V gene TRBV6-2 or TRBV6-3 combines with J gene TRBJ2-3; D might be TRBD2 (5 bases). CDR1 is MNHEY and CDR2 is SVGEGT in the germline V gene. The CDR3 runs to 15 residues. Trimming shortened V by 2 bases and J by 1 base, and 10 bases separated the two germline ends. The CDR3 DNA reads TGTGCCAGCAGTTACGGGTGGGGAGGCACAGATACGCAGTATTTT. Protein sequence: CASSYGWGGTDTQYF.

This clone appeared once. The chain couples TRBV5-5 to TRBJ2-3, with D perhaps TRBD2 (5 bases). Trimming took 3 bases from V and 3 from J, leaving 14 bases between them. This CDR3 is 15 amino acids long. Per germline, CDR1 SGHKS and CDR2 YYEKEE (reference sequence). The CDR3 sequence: CASSSRDPRTDTQYF. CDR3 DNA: TGTGCCAGCAGCTCCCGGGATCCAAGGACAGATACGCAGTATTTT.

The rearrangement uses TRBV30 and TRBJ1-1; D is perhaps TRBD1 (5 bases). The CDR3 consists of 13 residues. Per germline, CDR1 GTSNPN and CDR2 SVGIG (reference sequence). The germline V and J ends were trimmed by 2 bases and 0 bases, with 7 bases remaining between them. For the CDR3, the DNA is TGTGCCTGGAGTCGACAGTTGAACACTGAAGCTTTCTTT. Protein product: CAWSRQLNTEAFF.

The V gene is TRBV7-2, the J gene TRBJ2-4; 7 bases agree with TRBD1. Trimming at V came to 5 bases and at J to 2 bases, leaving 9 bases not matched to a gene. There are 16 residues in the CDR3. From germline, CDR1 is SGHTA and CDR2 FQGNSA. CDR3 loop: CASSPPDRYPKNIQYF. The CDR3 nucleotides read TGTGCCAGCAGCCCCCCGGACAGGTATCCCAAAAACATTCAGTACTTC. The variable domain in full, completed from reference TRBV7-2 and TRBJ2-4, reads GAGVSQSPSNKVTEKGKDVELRCDPISGHTALYWYRQSLGQGLEFLIYFQGNSAPDKSGLPSDRFSAERTGGSVSTLTIQRTQQEDSAVYLCASSPPDRYPKNIQYFGAGTRLSVL.

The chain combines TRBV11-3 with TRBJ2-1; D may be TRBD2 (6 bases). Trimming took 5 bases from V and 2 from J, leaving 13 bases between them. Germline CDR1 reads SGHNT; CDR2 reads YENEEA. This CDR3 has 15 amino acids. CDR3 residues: CASSPGGDPYNEQFF. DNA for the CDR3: TGTGCCAGCAGCCCAGGCGGGGACCCCTACAATGAGCAGTTCTTC.

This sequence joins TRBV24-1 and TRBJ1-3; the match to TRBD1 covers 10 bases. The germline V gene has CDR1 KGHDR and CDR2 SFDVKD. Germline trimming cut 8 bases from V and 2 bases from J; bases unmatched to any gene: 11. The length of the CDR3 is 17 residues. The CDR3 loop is CATTKTGGHFAGNTIYF. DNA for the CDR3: TGTGCCACCACTAAGACAGGGGGCCATTTCGCTGGAAACACCATATATTTT.

This CDR3 is CASSQGASGTDTQYF. The CDR3, as DNA: TGCGCCAGCAGCCAAGGGGCTAGCGGGACAGATACGCAGTATTTT. J is TRBJ2-3 and V is TRBV4-3; 8 nucleotides line up with TRBD2. The germline gives CDR1 LGHNA, CDR2 YSLEER. Losses at the gene ends were 1 base for V and 3 bases for J; bases not matched to a gene: 3. CDR3 length equals 15 residues.

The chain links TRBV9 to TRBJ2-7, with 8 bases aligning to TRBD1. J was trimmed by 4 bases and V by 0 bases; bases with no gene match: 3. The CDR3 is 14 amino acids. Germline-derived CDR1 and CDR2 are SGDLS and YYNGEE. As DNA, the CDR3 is TGTGCCAGCAGCGTAGTGGACAGGGCATACGAGCAGTACTTC. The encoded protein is CASSVVDRAYEQYF. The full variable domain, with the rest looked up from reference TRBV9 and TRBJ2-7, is DSGVTQTPKHLITATGQRVTLRCSPRSGDLSVYWYQQSLDQGLQFLIQYYNGEERAKGNILERFSAQQFPDLHSELNLSSLELGDSALYFCASSVVDRAYEQYFGPGTRLTVT.

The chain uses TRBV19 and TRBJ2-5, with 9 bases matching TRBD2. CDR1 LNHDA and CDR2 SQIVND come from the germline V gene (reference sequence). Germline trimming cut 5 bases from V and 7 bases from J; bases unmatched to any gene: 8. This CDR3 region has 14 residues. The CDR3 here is CASSDRGRAGTQYF. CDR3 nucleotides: TGTGCCAGTAGTGACCGCGGGAGGGCTGGGACCCAGTACTTC.

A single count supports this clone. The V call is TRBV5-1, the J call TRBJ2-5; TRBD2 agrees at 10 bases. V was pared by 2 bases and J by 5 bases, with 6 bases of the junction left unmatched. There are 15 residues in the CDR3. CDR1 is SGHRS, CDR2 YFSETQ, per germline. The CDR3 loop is CASSLAGGRGETQYF. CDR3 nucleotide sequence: TGCGCCAGCAGCTTAGCGGGAGGGAGAGGGGAGACCCAGTACTTC. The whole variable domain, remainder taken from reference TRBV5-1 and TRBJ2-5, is KAGVTQTPRYLIKTRGQQVTLSCSPISGHRSVSWYQQTPGQGLQFLFEYFSETQRNKGNFPGRFSGRQFSNSRSEMNVSTLELGDSALYLCASSLAGGRGETQYFGPGTRLLVL.

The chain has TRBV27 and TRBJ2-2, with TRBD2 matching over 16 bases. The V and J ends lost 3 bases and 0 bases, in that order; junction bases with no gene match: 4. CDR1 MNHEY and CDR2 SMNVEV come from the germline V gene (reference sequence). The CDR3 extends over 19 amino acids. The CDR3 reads CASSFAGLAGGSNTGELFF. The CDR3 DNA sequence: TGTGCCAGCAGTTTCGCGGGACTAGCGGGAGGGTCGAACACCGGGGAGCTGTTTTTT.

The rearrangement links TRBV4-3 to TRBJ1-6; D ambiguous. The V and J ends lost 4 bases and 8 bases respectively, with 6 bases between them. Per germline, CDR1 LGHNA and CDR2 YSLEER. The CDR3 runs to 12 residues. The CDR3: CASSLRDSPLHF. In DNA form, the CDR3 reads TGCGCCAGCAGCCTCCGGGATTCACCCCTCCACTTT.

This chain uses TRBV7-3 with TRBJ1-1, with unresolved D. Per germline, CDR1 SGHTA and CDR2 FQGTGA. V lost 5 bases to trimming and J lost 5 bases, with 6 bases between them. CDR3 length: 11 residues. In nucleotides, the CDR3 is TGTGCCAGCAGCGACGGGACTGAAGCTTTCTTT. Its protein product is CASSDGTEAFF.

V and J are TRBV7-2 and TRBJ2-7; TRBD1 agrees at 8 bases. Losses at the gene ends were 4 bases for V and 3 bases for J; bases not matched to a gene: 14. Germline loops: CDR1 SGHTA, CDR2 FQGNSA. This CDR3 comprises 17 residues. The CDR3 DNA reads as TGTGCCAGCAGCTCCCGCGCACGGACAGGGCCTCACTACGAGCAGTACTTC. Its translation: CASSSRARTGPHYEQYF.

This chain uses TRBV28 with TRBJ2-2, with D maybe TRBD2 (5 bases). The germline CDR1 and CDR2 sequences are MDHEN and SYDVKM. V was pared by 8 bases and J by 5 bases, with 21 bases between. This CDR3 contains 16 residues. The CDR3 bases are TGTGCCAGCGTCCCGAACGAGGGCAGGTTGACCGGGGAGCTGTTTTTT. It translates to CASVPNEGRLTGELFF.

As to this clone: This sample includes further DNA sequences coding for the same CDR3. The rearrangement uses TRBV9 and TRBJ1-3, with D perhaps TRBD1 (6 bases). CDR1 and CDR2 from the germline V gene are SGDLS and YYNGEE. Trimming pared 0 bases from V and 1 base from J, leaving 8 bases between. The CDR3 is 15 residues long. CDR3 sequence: CASSVVGGSGNTIYF. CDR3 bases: TGTGCCAGCAGCGTAGTAGGGGGATCTGGAAACACCATATATTTT.

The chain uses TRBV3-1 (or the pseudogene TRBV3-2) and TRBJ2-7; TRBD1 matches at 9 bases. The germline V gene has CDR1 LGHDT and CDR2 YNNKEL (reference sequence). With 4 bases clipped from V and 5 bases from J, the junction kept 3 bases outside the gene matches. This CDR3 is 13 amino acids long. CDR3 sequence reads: CASSRDRVNEQYF. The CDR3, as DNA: TGTGCCAGCAGCCGGGACAGGGTAAACGAGCAGTACTTC.

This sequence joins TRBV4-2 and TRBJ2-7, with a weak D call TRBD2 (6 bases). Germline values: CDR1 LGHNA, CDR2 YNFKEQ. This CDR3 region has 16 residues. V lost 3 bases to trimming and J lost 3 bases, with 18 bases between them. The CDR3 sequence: CASSQDDSAGSYEQYF. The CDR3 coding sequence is TGTGCCAGCAGCCAGGATGACTCCGCCGGGAGCTACGAGCAGTACTTC.

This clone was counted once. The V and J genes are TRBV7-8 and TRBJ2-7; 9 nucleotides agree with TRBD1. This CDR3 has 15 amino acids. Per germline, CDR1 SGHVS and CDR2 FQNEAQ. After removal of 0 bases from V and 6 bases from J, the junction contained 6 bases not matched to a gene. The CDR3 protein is CASSLAHGQGFEQYF. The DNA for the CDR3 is TGTGCCAGCAGCTTAGCGCACGGACAGGGGTTCGAGCAGTACTTC.

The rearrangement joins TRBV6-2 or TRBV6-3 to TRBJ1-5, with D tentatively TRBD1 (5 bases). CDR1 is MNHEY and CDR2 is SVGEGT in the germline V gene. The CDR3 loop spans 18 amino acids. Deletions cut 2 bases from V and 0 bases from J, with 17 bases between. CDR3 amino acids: CASSYQKGLVRSNQPQHF. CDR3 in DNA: TGTGCCAGCAGTTACCAAAAGGGGCTAGTCCGTAGCAATCAGCCCCAGCATTTT.

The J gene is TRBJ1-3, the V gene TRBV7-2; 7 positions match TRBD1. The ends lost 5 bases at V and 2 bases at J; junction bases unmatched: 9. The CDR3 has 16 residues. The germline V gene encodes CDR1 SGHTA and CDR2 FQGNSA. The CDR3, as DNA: TGTGCCAGCAGCCTACTACGACAGGGTACTGGAAACACCATATATTTT. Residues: CASSLLRQGTGNTIYF. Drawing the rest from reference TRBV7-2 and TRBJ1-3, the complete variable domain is GAGVSQSPSNKVTEKGKDVELRCDPISGHTALYWYRQSLGQGLEFLIYFQGNSAPDKSGLPSDRFSAERTGGSVSTLTIQRTQQEDSAVYLCASSLLRQGTGNTIYFGEGSWLTVV.